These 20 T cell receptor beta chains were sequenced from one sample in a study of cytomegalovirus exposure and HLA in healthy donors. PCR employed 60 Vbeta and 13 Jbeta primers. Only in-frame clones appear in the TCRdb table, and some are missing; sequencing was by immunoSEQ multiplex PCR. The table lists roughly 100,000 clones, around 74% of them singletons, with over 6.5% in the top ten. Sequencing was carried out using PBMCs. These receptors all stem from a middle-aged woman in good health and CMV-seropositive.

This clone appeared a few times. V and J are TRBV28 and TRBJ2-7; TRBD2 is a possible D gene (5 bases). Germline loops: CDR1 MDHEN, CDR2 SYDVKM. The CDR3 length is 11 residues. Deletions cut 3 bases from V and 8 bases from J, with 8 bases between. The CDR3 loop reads CASSFPGKQYF. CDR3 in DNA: TGTGCCAGCAGTTTCCCCGGGAAGCAGTACTTC.

The CDR3 here is CASSLLSAQETQYF. For the CDR3, the DNA is TGCGCCAGCAGCTTGCTAAGCGCGCAAGAGACCCAGTACTTC. This chain connects TRBV5-1 to TRBJ2-5; D is ambiguous. The V and J ends lost 1 base and 2 bases respectively, with 9 bases between them. This CDR3 has 14 amino acids. Germline CDR1 and CDR2: SGHRS and YFSETQ.

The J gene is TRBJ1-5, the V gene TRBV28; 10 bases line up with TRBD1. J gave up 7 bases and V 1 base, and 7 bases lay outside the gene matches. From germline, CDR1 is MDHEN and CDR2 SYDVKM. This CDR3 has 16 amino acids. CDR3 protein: CASSLSTGGFRQPQHF. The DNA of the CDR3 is TGTGCCAGCAGTTTATCGACAGGGGGCTTCCGACAGCCCCAGCATTTT. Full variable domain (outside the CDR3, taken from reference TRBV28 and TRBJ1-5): DVKVTQSSRYLVKRTGEKVFLECVQDMDHENMFWYRQDPGLGLRLIYFSYDVKMKEKGDIPEGYSVSREKKERFSLILESASTNQTSMYLCASSLSTGGFRQPQHFGDGTRLSIL.

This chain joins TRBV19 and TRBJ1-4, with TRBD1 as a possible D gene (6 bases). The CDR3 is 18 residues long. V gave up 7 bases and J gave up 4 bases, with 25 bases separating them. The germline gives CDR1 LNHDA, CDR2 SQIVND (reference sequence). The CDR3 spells CASNRAARGVGFNEKLFF. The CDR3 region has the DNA TGTGCCAGTAACCGAGCCGCCAGGGGCGTAGGGTTTAATGAAAAACTGTTTTTT.

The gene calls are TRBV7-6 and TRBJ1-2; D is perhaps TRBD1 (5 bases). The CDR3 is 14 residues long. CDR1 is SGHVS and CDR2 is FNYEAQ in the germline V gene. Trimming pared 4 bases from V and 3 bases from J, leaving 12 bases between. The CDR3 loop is CASSSGIRDYGYTF. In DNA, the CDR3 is TGTGCCAGCAGCTCAGGGATCAGGGACTATGGCTACACCTTC.

Here the CDR3 DNA reads TGCGCCAGCAGCTCCTCGACCGGGAGATGGGCGACCCAGTACTTC. It is translated as CASSSSTGRWATQYF. This rearrangement joins TRBV5-1 to TRBJ2-5; maybe TRBD2 (6 bases). Germline values: CDR1 SGHRS, CDR2 YFSETQ. Between the trimmed V and J ends, which lost 3 bases and 7 bases, there was a span of 19 bases. This CDR3 spans 15 amino acids.

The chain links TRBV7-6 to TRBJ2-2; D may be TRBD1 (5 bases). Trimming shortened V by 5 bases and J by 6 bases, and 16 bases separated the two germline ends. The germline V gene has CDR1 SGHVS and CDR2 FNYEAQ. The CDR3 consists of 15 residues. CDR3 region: CASSPGRAYAGELFF. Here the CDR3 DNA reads TGTGCCAGCAGCCCAGGCAGGGCCTACGCCGGGGAGCTGTTTTTT.

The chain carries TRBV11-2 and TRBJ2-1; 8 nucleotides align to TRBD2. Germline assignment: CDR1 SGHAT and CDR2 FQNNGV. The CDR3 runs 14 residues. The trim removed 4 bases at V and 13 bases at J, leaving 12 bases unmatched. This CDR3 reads CASSSLSGAAFQFF. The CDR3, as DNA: TGTGCCAGCAGCTCCCTTAGCGGGGCTGCGTTTCAGTTCTTC.

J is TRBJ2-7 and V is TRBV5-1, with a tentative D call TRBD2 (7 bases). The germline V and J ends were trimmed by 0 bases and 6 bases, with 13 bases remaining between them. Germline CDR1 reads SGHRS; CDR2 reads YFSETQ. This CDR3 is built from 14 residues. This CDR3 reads CASSLDRVAGEQYF. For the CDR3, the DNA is TGCGCCAGCAGCTTGGACAGGGTAGCGGGCGAGCAGTACTTC.

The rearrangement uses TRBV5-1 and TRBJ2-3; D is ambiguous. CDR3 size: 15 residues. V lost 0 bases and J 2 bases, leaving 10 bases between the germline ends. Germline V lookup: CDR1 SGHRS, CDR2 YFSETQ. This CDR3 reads CASSLARLITDTQYF. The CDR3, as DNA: TGCGCCAGCAGCTTGGCGCGACTGATCACAGATACGCAGTATTTT.

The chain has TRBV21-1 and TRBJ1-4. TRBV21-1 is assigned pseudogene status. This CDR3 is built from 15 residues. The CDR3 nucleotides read TGTGCCAGCAGCAAAGTAGGCCAGGGAGGTGAAAAACTGTTTTTT. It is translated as CASSKVGQGGEKLFF.

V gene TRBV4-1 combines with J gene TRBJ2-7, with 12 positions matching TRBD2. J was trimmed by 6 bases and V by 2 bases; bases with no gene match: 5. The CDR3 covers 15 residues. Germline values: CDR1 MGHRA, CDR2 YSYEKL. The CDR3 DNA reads TGCGCCAGCAGCCAACCTAGCGGGAGGGCCATCGAGCAGTACTTC. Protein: CASSQPSGRAIEQYF.

For the CDR3, the DNA is TGTGCCAGCAGTTCGATAGCGGGAAAGGGCTACGAGCAGTACTTC. This codes for CASSSIAGKGYEQYF. The V call is TRBV27, the J call TRBJ2-7; 8 bases are a match to TRBD2. The CDR3 covers 15 residues. The J segment lost 3 bases and the V segment lost 4 bases, leaving 8 bases of the junction unmatched. CDR1 and CDR2 (germline): MNHEY, SMNVEV (reference sequence).

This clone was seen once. DNA of the CDR3: TGTGCCAGCAGCGATTGGAGCGAGGCTAGCGGGTGCACAGATACGCAGTATTTT. Amino acids: CASSDWSEASGCTDTQYF. The genes are TRBV21-1 and TRBJ2-3; the table gives TRBD2 as D, unverified against the DNA. TRBV21-1 is deemed a pseudogene. The CDR3 spans 18 residues.

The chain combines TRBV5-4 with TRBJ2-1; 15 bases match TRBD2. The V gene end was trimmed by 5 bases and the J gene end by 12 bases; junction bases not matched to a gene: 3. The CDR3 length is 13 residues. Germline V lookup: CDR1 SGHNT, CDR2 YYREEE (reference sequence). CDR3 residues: CASRSGLAGGQFF. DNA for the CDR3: TGTGCCAGCAGGTCGGGACTAGCGGGAGGGCAGTTCTTC.

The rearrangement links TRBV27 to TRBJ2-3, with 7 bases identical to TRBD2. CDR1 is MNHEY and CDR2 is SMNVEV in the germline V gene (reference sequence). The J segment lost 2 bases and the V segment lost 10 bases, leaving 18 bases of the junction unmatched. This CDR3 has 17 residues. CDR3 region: CATVKRGPVNLTDTQYF. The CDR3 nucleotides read TGTGCCACCGTGAAGCGGGGCCCCGTTAACCTCACAGATACGCAGTATTTT.

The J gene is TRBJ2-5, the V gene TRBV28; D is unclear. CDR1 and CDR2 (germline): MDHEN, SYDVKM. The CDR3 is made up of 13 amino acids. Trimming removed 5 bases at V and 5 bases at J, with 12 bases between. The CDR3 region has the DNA TGTGCCAGCAGTCGTACCCTCGGGGAGACCCAGTACTTC. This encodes CASSRTLGETQYF.

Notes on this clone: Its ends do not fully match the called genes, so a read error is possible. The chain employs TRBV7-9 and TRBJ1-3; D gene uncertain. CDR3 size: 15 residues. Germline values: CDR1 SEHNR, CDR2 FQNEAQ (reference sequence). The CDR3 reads CSSSFGSRWQNTIYF. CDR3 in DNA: TGTTCCAGCAGCTTCGGGTCGCGGTGGCAAAACACCATATATTTT.

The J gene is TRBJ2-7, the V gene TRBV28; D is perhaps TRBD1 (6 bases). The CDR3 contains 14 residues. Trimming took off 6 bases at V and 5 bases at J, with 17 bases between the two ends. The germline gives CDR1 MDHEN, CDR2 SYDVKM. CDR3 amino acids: CASRVATGPHEQYF. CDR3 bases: TGTGCCAGCAGGGTAGCTACAGGGCCCCACGAGCAGTACTTC.

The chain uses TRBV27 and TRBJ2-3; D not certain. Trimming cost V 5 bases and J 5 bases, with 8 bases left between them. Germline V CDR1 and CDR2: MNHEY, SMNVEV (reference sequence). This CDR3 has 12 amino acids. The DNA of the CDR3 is TGTGCCAGCAGTCCAACACGAGATACGCAGTATTTT. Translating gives CASSPTRDTQYF.